A selection of T cell receptor beta chains follows, all from one sample in a study of cytomegalovirus exposure and HLA in healthy donors. Generated by immunoSEQ multiplex PCR, the TCRdb table keeps only in-frame clones and is missing some. The data hold around 120,000 clones, with roughly 9.9% observed a single time. Sequencing was done on a sample of PBMCs. These TCRs come from a man younger than 45 in good health and CMV-seronegative. Each CDR3 is given with its conserved first and last residue. D genes are given only for firm matches. Not every row has a clone size; where given, it reads once, few, many or a size class.

V	D	J	size	DNA	CDR3
TRBV4-1	.	TRBJ2-7	few	TGCGCCAGCAGCCCTCTGATGGGACATTCCTACGAGCAGTACTTC	CASSPLMGHSYEQYF
TRBV7-3	TRBD2	TRBJ2-1	few	TGTGCCAGCAGCTTGGGACTAGCGGGAGGCAATGAGCAGTTCTTC	CASSLGLAGGNEQFF
TRBV6-1	.	TRBJ2-7	.	TGTGCCAGCAGTGAAAGAGGTAGCTCCTACGAGCAGTACTTC	CASSERGSSYEQYF
TRBV5-1	TRBD1	TRBJ1-4	few	TGCGCCAGCAGCTTAAGGGACAGGAGACGAAATGAAAAACTGTTTTTT	CASSLRDRRRNEKLFF
TRBV5-1	TRBD1	TRBJ2-1	.	TGCGCCAGCAGCTTGGGAGACAGGGGTATCAATGAGCAGTTCTTC	CASSLGDRGINEQFF
TRBV18	TRBD1	TRBJ1-5	.	TGTGCCAGCTCACGGACAGGGGGTAACAATCAGCCCCAGCATTTT	CASSRTGGNNQPQHF
TRBV27	.	TRBJ1-1	few	TGTGCCAGCAGTCCGCTCGGGGTGAACACTGAAGCTTTCTTT	CASSPLGVNTEAFF
TRBV7-9	TRBD1	TRBJ2-7	.	TGTGCCAGCAGTTCCGATGCAGGGGGCGAGCAGTACTTT	CASSSDAGGEQYF
TRBV25-1	TRBD2	TRBJ2-7	few	TGTGCCAGCAGTGATCAATTTAGCGGGACCTCCCCTAGGGAGCAGTACTTC	CASSDQFSGTSPREQYF
TRBV19	.	TRBJ1-2	few	TGTGCCAGTAGTACGTCACGGGGATACTATGGCTACACCTTC	CASSTSRGYYGYTF
TRBV1	.	TRBJ2-3	.	TGCACCAGCAGCTCCACGCGGGGGAACACAGATACGCAGTATTTT	CTSSSTRGNTDTQYF
TRBV4-3	TRBD2	TRBJ2-7	few	TGCGCCAGCAGCCAAGATAGGCTAGCGGCCTACGAGCAGTACTTC	CASSQDRLAAYEQYF
TRBV7-9	.	TRBJ2-1	few	TGTGCCAGCAGCTTATTGGCGGGGGCTAATGAGCAGTTCTTC	CASSLLAGANEQFF
TRBV5-1	TRBD1	TRBJ2-5	.	TGCGCCAGCAGCTTAAACGGACAGGGTTTGGAGACCCAGTACTTC	CASSLNGQGLETQYF
TRBV11-3	.	TRBJ2-2	few	TGTGCCAGCAGCTTAGCCGCGAACACCGGGGAGCTGTTTTTT	CASSLAANTGELFF
TRBV19	.	TRBJ2-2	.	TGTGCCAGCAGGGTTAAGGACGTATACACCGGGGAGCTGTTTTTT	CASRVKDVYTGELFF
TRBV9	.	TRBJ2-2	few	TGTGCCAGCAGCGTGGGAACAGGAGACACCGGGGAGCTGTTTTTT	CASSVGTGDTGELFF
TRBV7-2	.	TRBJ1-6	.	TGTGCCAGCAGCCCACAGGGCTCCTATAATTCACCCCTCCACTTT	CASSPQGSYNSPLHF
TRBV6-1	.	TRBJ1-5	few	TGTGCCAGCAGTGAAGTGGGGCAGGCGAGCAATCAGCCCCAGCATTTT	CASSEVGQASNQPQHF
TRBV4-1	.	TRBJ2-1	few	TGCGCCAGCAGCCAAGATCGAGGGCCTAGCTCCTACAATGAGCAGTTCTTC	CASSQDRGPSSYNEQFF
TRBV6-5	.	TRBJ2-1	.	TGTGCCAGCAGGGCAACTACCTACAATGAGCAGTTCTTC	CASRATTYNEQFF
TRBV5-1	TRBD2	TRBJ2-1	few	TGCGCCAGCAGCCCAGGGACTAGCCGAGCCGAGCAGTTCTTC	CASSPGTSRAEQFF
TRBV7-9	.	TRBJ1-1	.	TGTGCCAGCAGCTTAGCAGGGGGTTGGGTGAACACTGAAGCTTTCTTT	CASSLAGGWVNTEAFF
TRBV10-3	.	TRBJ1-1	few	TGTGCCATCAGTCAAACGGGGGGATCAGCTTACACTGAAGCTTTCTTT	CAISQTGGSAYTEAFF
TRBV28	TRBD1	TRBJ1-5	few	TGTGCCAGCAGTTTCGCTGGACAGGCCCATAGCAATCAGCCCCAGCATTTT	CASSFAGQAHSNQPQHF
TRBV6-1	.	TRBJ1-1	few	TGTGCCAGCACCACAGCTGGGGGGAAGACTGAAGCTTTCTTT	CASTTAGGKTEAFF
TRBV28	.	TRBJ2-5	.	TGTGCCAGCAGTTTAAACAGAGTAGAGACCCAGTACTTC	CASSLNRVETQYF
TRBV6-5	.	TRBJ2-1	.	TGTGCCAGCAGCCCCCTCCTTCACAATGAGCAGTTCTTC	CASSPLLHNEQFF
TRBV14	.	TRBJ2-2	.	TGTGCCAGCAGCCGGCACACCGGGGAGCTGTTTTTT	CASSRHTGELFF
TRBV19	TRBD1	TRBJ1-1	few	TGTGCCAGCCTAATCCGGGACAGGGGGAGAAACACTGAAGCTTTCTTT	CASLIRDRGRNTEAFF
TRBV2	.	TRBJ1-2	.	TGTGCCAGCAGACAAAGAGGCCTGAACTATGGCTACACCTTC	CASRQRGLNYGYTF
TRBV7-9	TRBD1	TRBJ2-6	few	TGTGCCAGCAGCCGATACGGGACAGACGCTGGGGCCAACGTCCTGACTTTC	CASSRYGTDAGANVLTF
TRBV30	TRBD1	TRBJ1-5	many	TGTGCCTGGAGTGTAGACAGGGGCAATCAGCCCCAGCATTTT	CAWSVDRGNQPQHF
TRBV11-3	TRBD2	TRBJ2-1	.	TGTGCCAGCAGCCAATCCCCCGGCCTAGCGGACTACAATGAGCAGTTCTTC	CASSQSPGLADYNEQFF
TRBV9	.	TRBJ2-2	.	TGTGCCAGCAGCCCGTACACCGGGGAGCTGTTTTTT	CASSPYTGELFF
TRBV27	.	TRBJ1-4	few	TGTGCCACCGCAAGGAGGACGGGTGAAAAACTGTTTTTT	CATARRTGEKLFF
TRBV19	TRBD2	TRBJ2-7	.	TGTGCCAGTAGTGCAGCGCTAGCGGGGTTTGAGGAGCAGTACTTC	CASSAALAGFEEQYF
TRBV9	TRBD1	TRBJ1-1	.	TGTGCCAGCAGCCCCGGGACAGGGGGCCCTGAAGCTTTCTTT	CASSPGTGGPEAFF
TRBV6-5	.	TRBJ2-5	.	TGTGCCAGCAGTTACGGGAAATACGGGGCCCAGTACTTC	CASSYGKYGAQYF
TRBV19	TRBD1	TRBJ2-1	.	TGTGCCAGTAGTCCTGACAGGGGGCACGTAAATGAGCAGTTCTTC	CASSPDRGHVNEQFF
TRBV15	.	TRBJ1-5	few	TGTGCCACCACGTGGGGCAGCAATCAGCCCCAGCATTTT	CATTWGSNQPQHF
TRBV29-1	TRBD2	TRBJ2-7	few	TGCAGCGTACTACTAGCGGGGAGTTACGAGCAGTACTTC	CSVLLAGSYEQYF
TRBV18	TRBD2	TRBJ2-7	.	TGTGCCAGCTCAGCGCTAGCGGGATACGAGCAGTACTTC	CASSALAGYEQYF
TRBV19	.	TRBJ1-5	.	TGTGCCAGTAGTATGGGCACCATAAATCAGCCCCAGCATTTT	CASSMGTINQPQHF
TRBV5-1	TRBD1	TRBJ2-2	few	TGCGCCAGCAGCTTGGCGACAGGGGTGATCGGGGAGCTGTTTTTT	CASSLATGVIGELFF
TRBV6-1	TRBD2	TRBJ2-5	.	TGTGCCAGCAGTTTCCTAGCGGGGGGCGAAGGGACCCAGTACTTC	CASSFLAGGEGTQYF
TRBV6-6	.	TRBJ1-2	.	TGTGCCAGCAGTTACGAGGCTAACTATGGCTACACCTTC	CASSYEANYGYTF
TRBV5-1	.	TRBJ2-7	few	TGCGCCAGCAGCCCGGACTTAGGAGGTTACGAGCAGTACTTC	CASSPDLGGYEQYF
TRBV14	TRBD1	TRBJ2-7	.	TGTGCCAGCAGCCAGGTCGGGACAGGGGAGTCCGAGCAGTACTTC	CASSQVGTGESEQYF
TRBV15	.	TRBJ2-3	.	TGTGCCACCAGCAGAGATCTTGTTTGGGAGCGGGCAGATACGCAGTATTTT	CATSRDLVWERADTQYF
TRBV4-1	TRBD1	TRBJ1-2	few	TGCGCCAGCAGCCCGGACAGGCATGGCTACACCTTC	CASSPDRHGYTF
TRBV6-6	.	TRBJ1-6	.	TGTGCCAGCAGAACCGGGACAACCTCACCCCTCCACTTT	CASRTGTTSPLHF
TRBV27	TRBD2	TRBJ2-1	.	TGTGCCAGCAGTTTATCGAGCTGGAGCGGGAGTCGGGGTGAGCAGTTCTTC	CASSLSSWSGSRGEQFF
TRBV28	TRBD2	TRBJ2-6	few	TGTGCCAGCAGTTTAGGGGGGGGGATGGGCGCCTCTGGGGCCAACGTCCTGACTTTC	CASSLGGGMGASGANVLTF
TRBV5-1	TRBD1	TRBJ2-1	few	TGCGCCAGCAGCTTGCTCCCCGACAGGGGGCAGGACAATGAGCAGTTCTTC	CASSLLPDRGQDNEQFF
TRBV6-1	.	TRBJ2-7	.	TGTGCCAGCAGTGATGGAGGGGCATCCTACGAGCAGTACTTC	CASSDGGASYEQYF
TRBV7-2	.	TRBJ1-4	.	TGTGCCAGCAGCGCGAGCCAACCACCCCTGGGGGCGCGGGGGGAAAAACTGTTTTTT	CASSASQPPLGARGEKLFF
TRBV2	TRBD2	TRBJ2-1	once	TGTGCCAGCAGTATAAGACTAGCGGGAGAAAGCTACAATGAGCAGTTCTTC	CASSIRLAGESYNEQFF
TRBV10-3	.	TRBJ1-1	few	TGTGCCACTCGGACACATGTGAACACTGAAGCTTTCTTT	CATRTHVNTEAFF
TRBV11-3	.	TRBJ2-7	few	TGTGCCAGCAGCTTACAACAGCACCTCTACGAGCAGTACTTC	CASSLQQHLYEQYF